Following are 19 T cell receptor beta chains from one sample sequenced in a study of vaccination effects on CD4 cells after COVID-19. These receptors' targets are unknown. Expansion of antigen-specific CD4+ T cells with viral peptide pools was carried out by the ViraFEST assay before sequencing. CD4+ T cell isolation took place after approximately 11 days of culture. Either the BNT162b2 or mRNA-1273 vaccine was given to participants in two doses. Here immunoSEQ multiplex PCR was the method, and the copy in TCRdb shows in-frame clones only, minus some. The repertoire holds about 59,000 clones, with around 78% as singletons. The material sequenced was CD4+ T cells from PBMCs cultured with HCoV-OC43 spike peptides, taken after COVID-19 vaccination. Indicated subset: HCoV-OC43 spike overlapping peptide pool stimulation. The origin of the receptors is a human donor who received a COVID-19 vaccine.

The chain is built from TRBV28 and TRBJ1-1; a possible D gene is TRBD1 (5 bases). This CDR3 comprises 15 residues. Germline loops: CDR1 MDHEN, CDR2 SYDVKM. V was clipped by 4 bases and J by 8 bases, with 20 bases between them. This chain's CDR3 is CASSSPSIRQREAFF. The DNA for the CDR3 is TGTGCCAGCAGTTCTCCCTCGATAAGACAGCGAGAAGCTTTCTTT.

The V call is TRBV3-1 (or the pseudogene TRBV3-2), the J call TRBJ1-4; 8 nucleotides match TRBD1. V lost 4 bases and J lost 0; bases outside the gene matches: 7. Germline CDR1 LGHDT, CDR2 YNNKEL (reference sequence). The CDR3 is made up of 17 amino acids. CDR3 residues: CASSRGQGVSTNEKLFF. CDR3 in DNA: TGTGCCAGCAGCCGCGGACAGGGAGTATCAACTAATGAAAAACTGTTTTTT.

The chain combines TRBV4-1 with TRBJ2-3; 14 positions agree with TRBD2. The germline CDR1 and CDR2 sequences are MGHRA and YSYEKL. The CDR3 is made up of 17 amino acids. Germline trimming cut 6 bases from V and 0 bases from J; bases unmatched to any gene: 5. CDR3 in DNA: TGCGCCAGCAGTTTGAGACTAGCGGGGGGGAGCACAGATACGCAGTATTTT. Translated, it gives CASSLRLAGGSTDTQYF.

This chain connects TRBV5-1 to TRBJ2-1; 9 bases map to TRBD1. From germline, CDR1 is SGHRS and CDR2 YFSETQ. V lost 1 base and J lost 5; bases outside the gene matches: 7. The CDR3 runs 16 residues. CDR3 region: CASSLLTGGPHNEQFF. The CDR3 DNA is TGCGCCAGCAGCTTGCTCACAGGGGGCCCCCACAATGAGCAGTTCTTC.

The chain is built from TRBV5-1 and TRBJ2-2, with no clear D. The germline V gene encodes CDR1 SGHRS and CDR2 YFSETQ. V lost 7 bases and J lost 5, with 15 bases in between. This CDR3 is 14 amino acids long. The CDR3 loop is CASERLAGTGELFF. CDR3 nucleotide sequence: TGCGCCAGCGAGAGGTTGGCCGGGACCGGGGAGCTGTTTTTT.

CDR3 DNA: TGCGCCAGCAGCTTGGTCGGGACTAGCGGGGGGGAGGACTACAATGAGCAGTTCTTC. Encoded protein: CASSLVGTSGGEDYNEQFF. This chain uses TRBV5-1 with TRBJ2-1; 16 bases fit TRBD2. Unmatched junction bases numbered 6, after V lost 0 bases and J lost 3 bases. The CDR3 is 19 amino acids. The V gene's germline CDR1 is SGHRS and CDR2 YFSETQ.

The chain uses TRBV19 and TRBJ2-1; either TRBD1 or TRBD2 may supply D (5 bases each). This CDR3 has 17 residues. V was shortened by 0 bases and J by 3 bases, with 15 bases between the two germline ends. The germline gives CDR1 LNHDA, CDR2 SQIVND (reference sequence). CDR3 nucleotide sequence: TGTGCCAGTAGTATAGATCCTAGGAGAGGGGACTACAATGAGCAGTTCTTC. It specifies CASSIDPRRGDYNEQFF.

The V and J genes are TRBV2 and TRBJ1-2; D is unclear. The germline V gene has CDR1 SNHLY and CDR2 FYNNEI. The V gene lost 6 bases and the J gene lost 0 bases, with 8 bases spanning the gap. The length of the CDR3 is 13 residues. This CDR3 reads CASRELTNYGYTF. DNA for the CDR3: TGTGCCAGCAGGGAGCTCACTAACTATGGCTACACCTTC.

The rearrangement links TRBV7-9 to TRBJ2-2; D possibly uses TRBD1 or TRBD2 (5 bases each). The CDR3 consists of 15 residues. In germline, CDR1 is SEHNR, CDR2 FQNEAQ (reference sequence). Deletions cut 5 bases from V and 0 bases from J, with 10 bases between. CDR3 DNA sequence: TGTGCCAGCAGCCCGGGACCTACGAACACCGGGGAGCTGTTTTTT. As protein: CASSPGPTNTGELFF.

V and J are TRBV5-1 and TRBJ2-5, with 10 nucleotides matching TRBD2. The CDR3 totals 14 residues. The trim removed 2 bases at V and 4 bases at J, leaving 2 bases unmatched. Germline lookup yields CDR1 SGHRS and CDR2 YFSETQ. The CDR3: CASSLPSGGETQYF. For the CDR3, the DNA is TGCGCCAGCAGCTTACCTAGCGGGGGAGAGACCCAGTACTTC.

CDR3 DNA: TGTGCCAGCAGCTTATTAGCGGGGGCAATCAATGAGCAGTTCTTC. Amino acids: CASSLLAGAINEQFF. The chain uses TRBV7-3 and TRBJ2-1; 9 bases fit TRBD2. CDR1 is SGHTA and CDR2 is FQGTGA in the germline V gene. V shed 2 bases, J shed 6 bases, and the junction held 5 bases outside the gene matches. The CDR3 consists of 15 residues.

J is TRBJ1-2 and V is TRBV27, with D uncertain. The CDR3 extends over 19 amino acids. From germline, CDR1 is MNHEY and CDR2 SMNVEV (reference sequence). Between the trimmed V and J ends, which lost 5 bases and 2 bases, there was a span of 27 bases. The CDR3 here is CASSHLILSTPERNYGYTF. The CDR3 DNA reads TGTGCCAGCAGTCACTTAATCCTATCTACCCCGGAGAGGAACTATGGCTACACCTTC.

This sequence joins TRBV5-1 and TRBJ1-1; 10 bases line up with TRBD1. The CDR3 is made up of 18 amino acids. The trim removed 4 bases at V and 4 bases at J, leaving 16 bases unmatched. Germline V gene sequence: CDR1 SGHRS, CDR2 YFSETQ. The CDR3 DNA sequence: TGCGCCAGCAGCCCCTTGATGTGGACAGGGGGGTTTGTCACTGAAGCTTTCTTT. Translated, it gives CASSPLMWTGGFVTEAFF.

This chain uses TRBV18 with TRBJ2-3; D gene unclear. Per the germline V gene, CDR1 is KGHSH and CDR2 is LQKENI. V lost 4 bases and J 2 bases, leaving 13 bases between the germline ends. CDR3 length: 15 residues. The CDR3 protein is CASSRSAPVTDTQYF. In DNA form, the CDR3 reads TGTGCCAGCTCACGAAGCGCCCCTGTCACAGATACGCAGTATTTT. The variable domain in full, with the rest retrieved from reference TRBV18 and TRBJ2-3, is NAGVMQNPRHLVRRRGQEARLRCSPMKGHSHVYWYRQLPEEGLKFMVYLQKENIIDESGMPKERFSAEFPKEGPSILRIQQVVRGDSAAYFCASSRSAPVTDTQYFGPGTRLTVL.

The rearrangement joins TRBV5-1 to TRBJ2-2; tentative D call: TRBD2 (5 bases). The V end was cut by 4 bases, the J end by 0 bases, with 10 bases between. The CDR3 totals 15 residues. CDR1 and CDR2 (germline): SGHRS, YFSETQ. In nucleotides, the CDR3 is TGCGCCAGCAGCATTTCCGGGACGAACACCGGGGAGCTGTTTTTT. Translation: CASSISGTNTGELFF.

The CDR3 DNA reads as TGCGCCAGCAGCTCCCTTAAAACAGGAGACTATGGCTACACCTTC. It codes for CASSSLKTGDYGYTF. The chain is built from TRBV5-1 and TRBJ1-2; D is possibly TRBD1 (5 bases). The CDR3 is made up of 15 amino acids. Trimming left V 3 bases short and J 3 bases short, with 15 bases between. The germline gives CDR1 SGHRS, CDR2 YFSETQ. Drawing the rest from reference TRBV5-1 and TRBJ1-2, the complete variable domain is KAGVTQTPRYLIKTRGQQVTLSCSPISGHRSVSWYQQTPGQGLQFLFEYFSETQRNKGNFPGRFSGRQFSNSRSEMNVSTLELGDSALYLCASSSLKTGDYGYTFGSGTRLTVV.

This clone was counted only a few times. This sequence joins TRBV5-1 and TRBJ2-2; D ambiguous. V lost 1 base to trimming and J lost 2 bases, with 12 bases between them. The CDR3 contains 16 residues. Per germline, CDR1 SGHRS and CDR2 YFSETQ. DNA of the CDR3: TGCGCCAGCAGCTTGAACCGGGCGACTAACACCGGGGAGCTGTTTTTT. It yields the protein CASSLNRATNTGELFF. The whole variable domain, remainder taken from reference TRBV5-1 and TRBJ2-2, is KAGVTQTPRYLIKTRGQQVTLSCSPISGHRSVSWYQQTPGQGLQFLFEYFSETQRNKGNFPGRFSGRQFSNSRSEMNVSTLELGDSALYLCASSLNRATNTGELFFGEGSRLTVL.

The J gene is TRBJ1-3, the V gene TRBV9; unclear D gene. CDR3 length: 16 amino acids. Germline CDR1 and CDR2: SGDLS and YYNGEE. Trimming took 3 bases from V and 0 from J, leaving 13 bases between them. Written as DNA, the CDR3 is TGTGCCAGCAGCGGACGTTGGGCCGGCTCTGGAAACACCATATATTTT. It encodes CASSGRWAGSGNTIYF.

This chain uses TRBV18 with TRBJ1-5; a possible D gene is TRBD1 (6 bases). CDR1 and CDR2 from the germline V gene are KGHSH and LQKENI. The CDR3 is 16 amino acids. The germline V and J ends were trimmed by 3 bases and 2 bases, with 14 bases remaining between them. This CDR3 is CASSPQQGDGNQPQHF. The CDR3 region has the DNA TGTGCCAGCTCACCGCAACAGGGTGACGGCAATCAGCCCCAGCATTTT.